Listed here is a single T cell receptor beta chain. The target of this receptor is not known. No base qualities exist here, and no much larger clone lies one base off it. These data belong to a study of T cells in tuberculosis listed by TCRdb under 2018. Background on the whole study: To characterize T cells specific for the mycobacterial lipid antigen glucose monomycolate (GMM), the study used CD1B tetramers together with high-throughput TCR immunosequencing. In a South African clinical cohort, IGRA-negative adolescents, IGRA-positive adolescents with latent tuberculosis and adults with active tuberculosis were compared, with 9 to 10 people in each group. PBMC from patients with active tuberculosis were archived either before the start of standard anti-tuberculosis treatment or within 7 days of starting that treatment. The investigation overall reported the following: Active tuberculosis TCR-alpha repertoires showed smaller mean NN-distances to GMM-specific TCRs than IGRA-negative controls, suggesting clonal expansion of these TCRs. Which clinical samples got chosen depended on the availability of cryopreserved specimens, and the active tuberculosis cases were adults, whereas the controls were adolescents. An accuracy of 87% (AUROC roughly 0.9) was reached by a classifier using the diverse GMM-specific repertoire, compared with 70% accuracy when GEM motif frequencies were used. The smaller NN-distances were partly driven by shorter CDR3-alpha lengths in active tuberculosis patients, and the difference for TCR-beta did not reach statistical significance.

Patients with active tuberculosis were defined as newly diagnosed, HIV-seronegative South African adults aged 18 years or older. Confirmation of active tuberculosis was obtained by positive sputum smear microscopy and/or positive M. tuberculosis culture. Immunosequencing was performed on unsorted cryopreserved PBMC, with roughly 100,000 T cells per clinical donor covered on average. TCR libraries were generated with the immunoSEQ multiplex PCR assay, using TCR-beta and/or TCR-alpha/delta assays for each sample. The amplified TCR libraries were sequenced using the Illumina high-throughput platform. The authors processed their data as follows. Clustering and dimensionality reduction relied on pairwise TCRdist distances among GMM-specific receptors from T cells that were either sorted ex vivo or expanded in vitro. Each clinical repertoire was assigned a mean NN-distance score, defined as the average TCRdist to the nearest 10% of tetramer-positive reference sequences. To compute GEM TCR motif frequency, the fraction of unique TCRs matching known GEM sequences by V/J usage and CDR3 length was calculated. Active tuberculosis was classified by linear discriminant analysis with leave-one-out cross-validation, implemented in scikit-learn. TCRdb's version of the immuneACCESS table is confined to in-frame rearrangements and falls short of the full clone set. An unresolved V gene accounts for under half of the shortfall where checked; the remainder is of unknown origin. From that table come the V and J calls and clone size; the DNA was used to work out D and trimming. The sample table holds about 10,000 clones, of which 85% to 95% were seen once. 10% to 15% of the sample rests with the top ten.

This clonotype originated in an adult with tuberculosis. What was sequenced was PBMCs.

CDR3 sequence: CASTADYYSGNTIYF. The base sequence is TGCGCCAGCACGGCAGATTACTACTCTGGAAACACCATATATTTT. The rearranged segments are TRBV5-1 and TRBJ1-3; no D gene call is confident. CDR1 and CDR2 are read off the germline V gene as SGHRS and YFSETQ. V and J are truncated by 6 bases and 0 bases respectively, leaving an intervening sequence of 13 bases. The CDR3 contains 15 residues, cysteine and phenylalanine counted. Left in the record is the CDR3 DNA by itself, 45 bases read in frame from the first base.